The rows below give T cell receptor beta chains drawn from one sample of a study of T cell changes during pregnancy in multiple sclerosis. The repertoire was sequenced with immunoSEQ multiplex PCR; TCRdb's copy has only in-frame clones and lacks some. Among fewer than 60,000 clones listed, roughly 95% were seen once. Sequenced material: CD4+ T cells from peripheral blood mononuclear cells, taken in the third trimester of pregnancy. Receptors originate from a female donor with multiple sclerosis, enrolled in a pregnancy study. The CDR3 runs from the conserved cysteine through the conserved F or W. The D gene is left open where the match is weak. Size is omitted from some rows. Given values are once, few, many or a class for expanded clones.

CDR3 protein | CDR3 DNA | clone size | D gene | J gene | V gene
CASSLDPGAPLHF | TGTGCCAGCAGCTTAGATCCGGGTGCGCCCCTCCACTTT | NA | NA | TRBJ1-6 | TRBV11-3
CASRGQGATEAFF | TGTGCCAGCAGGGGACAGGGAGCCACTGAAGCTTTCTTT | NA | TRBD1 | TRBJ1-1 | TRBV14
CASSATGTGNSPLHF | TGTGCCAGCAGCGCAACCGGGACAGGGAATTCACCCCTCCACTTT | once | TRBD1 | TRBJ1-6 | TRBV7-6
CASSTSGINTEAFF | TGTGCCAGCTCAACTTCCGGGATCAACACTGAAGCTTTCTTT | once | NA | TRBJ1-1 | TRBV18
CASSFVTSGQETQYF | TGTGCCAGCAGTTTCGTGACTAGCGGACAAGAGACCCAGTACTTC | NA | TRBD2 | TRBJ2-5 | TRBV28
CASSPIRDSRSPLHF | TGTGCCAGCAGCCCAATCCGGGACAGCCGTTCACCCCTCCACTTT | NA | TRBD1 | TRBJ1-6 | TRBV7-8
CASSGLSGQGLIAGYTF | TGTGCCAGCAGTGGTCTAAGCGGACAGGGGCTTATCGCTGGCTACACCTTC | NA | TRBD1 | TRBJ1-2 | TRBV6-1
CASSWGQNTEAFF | TGTGCCAGCAGCTGGGGGCAGAACACTGAAGCTTTCTTT | NA | NA | TRBJ1-1 | TRBV5-6
CASSSDSPLHF | TGTGCCAGCAGCTCGGATTCACCCCTCCACTTT | NA | NA | TRBJ1-6 | TRBV12-1
CASSLLTGVAKNIQYF | TGTGCCAGCAGTTTGCTGACAGGGGTAGCCAAAAACATTCAGTACTTC | NA | TRBD1 | TRBJ2-4 | TRBV6-6
CASSQPPGQVNTGELFF | TGCGCCAGCAGCCAGCCACCGGGACAGGTCAACACCGGGGAGCTGTTTTTT | NA | TRBD1 | TRBJ2-2 | TRBV5-1
CASSVVGGETQYF | TGTGCCAGCAGCGTAGTTGGGGGGGAGACCCAGTACTTC | NA | NA | TRBJ2-5 | TRBV9
CASSELAGSQETQYF | TGTGCCAGCAGTGAACTAGCGGGGAGCCAAGAGACCCAGTACTTC | NA | TRBD2 | TRBJ2-5 | TRBV6-1
CASTPRQGAREKLFF | TGTGCCAGCACCCCGAGACAGGGGGCTAGAGAAAAACTGTTTTTT | NA | TRBD1 | TRBJ1-4 | TRBV7-9
CASSLGLSVTEAFF | TGTGCCAGCAGCTTGGGGCTTTCTGTCACTGAAGCTTTCTTT | NA | NA | TRBJ1-1 | TRBV11-3
CASKRRGDSDTQYF | TGCGCCAGCAAGCGGCGGGGGGACTCAGATACGCAGTATTTT | NA | TRBD2 | TRBJ2-3 | TRBV5-1
CASSGVTEAFF | TGTGCGTCTTCGGGGGTTACTGAAGCTTTCTTT | NA | NA | TRBJ1-1 | TRBV30
CASTGGEGTQYF | TGTGCCAGCACGGGGGGCGAGGGGACCCAGTACTTC | NA | NA | TRBJ2-5 | TRBV6-1
CASSPTGHQPQHF | TGTGCCAGCAGTCCGACAGGGCATCAGCCCCAGCATTTT | NA | TRBD1 | TRBJ1-5 | TRBV6-1
CASSDMTGVNEKLFF | TGTGCCAGCAGTGATATGACAGGGGTGAATGAAAAACTGTTTTTT | NA | TRBD1 | TRBJ1-4 | TRBV6-1
CASAPPGTGAYEQYF | TGTGCCAGCGCACCTCCCGGGACAGGCGCCTACGAGCAGTACTTC | NA | TRBD1 | TRBJ2-7 | TRBV28
CASSSTPNTEAFF | TGTGCCAGTAGTAGTACACCGAACACTGAAGCTTTCTTT | NA | NA | TRBJ1-1 | TRBV19
CASSQQLTGGAFF | TGTGCCAGCAGTCAACAACTGACCGGCGGAGCTTTCTTT | NA | NA | TRBJ1-1 | TRBV6-5
CASSQARLEGRGYGYTF | TGCGCCAGCAGCCAAGCTCGACTAGAGGGTAGGGGCTATGGCTACACCTTC | NA | NA | TRBJ1-2 | TRBV4-1
CASSFSGSPTGELFF | TGTGCCAGCAGTTTTAGCGGGAGTCCCACCGGGGAGCTGTTTTTT | NA | TRBD2 | TRBJ2-2 | TRBV27
CASSYSKSGRTGELFF | TGTGCCAGCAGTTACTCGAAGAGCGGTCGCACCGGGGAGCTGTTTTTT | NA | NA | TRBJ2-2 | TRBV6-5
CASSRGGAINSPLHF | TGTGCCAGCAGCCGAGGGGGGGCTATCAATTCACCCCTCCACTTT | few | NA | TRBJ1-6 | TRBV6-1
CASSRGTSGPTGANVLTF | TGCGCCAGCAGCCGAGGGACTAGCGGGCCTACTGGGGCCAACGTCCTGACTTTC | NA | TRBD2 | TRBJ2-6 | TRBV5-1
CASSMEGPTTALFQHF | TGTGCCAGTAGTATGGAGGGGCCGACTACCGCTCTGTTCCAGCATTTT | NA | NA | TRBJ1-5 | TRBV19
CASSLLSEGGDEKLFF | TGCGCCAGCAGCCTCCTGAGCGAGGGAGGGGACGAAAAACTGTTTTTT | NA | NA | TRBJ1-4 | TRBV4-3
CASSLGSPGSGANVLTF | TGTGCCAGCAGCTTGGGGAGCCCGGGCTCTGGGGCCAACGTCCTGACTTTC | NA | NA | TRBJ2-6 | TRBV7-8
CASSLDRGRIQPQHF | TGTGCCAGTAGCTTGGACAGGGGAAGAATTCAGCCCCAGCATTTT | once | TRBD1 | TRBJ1-5 | TRBV19
CASFPGQRTDTQYF | TGTGCCAGCTTTCCGGGACAGCGCACAGATACGCAGTATTTT | once | NA | TRBJ2-3 | TRBV21-1
CASRRGRARIDTQYF | TGTGCCAGCCGCAGGGGGCGGGCAAGAATAGATACGCAGTATTTT | NA | TRBD1 | TRBJ2-3 | TRBV27
CASGGTGGVRWFF | TGTGCCAGCGGGGGGACAGGGGGCGTCAGGTGGTTCTTC | NA | TRBD1 | TRBJ2-1 | TRBV2
CASSLAIGSGNPGELFF | TGTGCCAGCAGCTTAGCCATAGGATCGGGGAATCCCGGGGAGCTGTTTTTT | NA | NA | TRBJ2-2 | TRBV7-2
CATSGTGDYGYTF | TGTGCCACCAGTGGGACAGGGGACTATGGCTACACCTTC | NA | TRBD1 | TRBJ1-2 | TRBV15
CASSQSGVMNTEAFF | TGTGCCAGCTCACAATCAGGGGTTATGAACACTGAAGCTTTCTTT | NA | NA | TRBJ1-1 | TRBV18
CAWKTNDRGYEQYF | TGTGCCTGGAAAACAAACGACAGGGGCTACGAGCAGTACTTC | NA | TRBD1 | TRBJ2-7 | TRBV30
CASGKSGGSGNTEAFF | TGTGCCAGCGGTAAATCAGGGGGCTCGGGAAACACTGAAGCTTTCTTT | NA | TRBD1 | TRBJ1-1 | TRBV7-8
CASSSGTSPDGDEKLFF | TGCGCCAGCAGCTCAGGGACATCCCCCGACGGGGATGAAAAACTGTTTTTT | NA | NA | TRBJ1-4 | TRBV5-1
CSAAAGNYGYTF | TGCAGCGCCGCGGCCGGTAACTATGGCTACACCTTC | NA | NA | TRBJ1-2 | TRBV29-1
CASSLVGGGRQETQYF | TGTGCCAGCAGCTTAGTCGGCGGGGGACGACAAGAGACCCAGTACTTC | NA | TRBD2 | TRBJ2-5 | TRBV7-2
CASTTTSPGQPQHF | TGTGCCAGTACAACAACTAGCCCCGGTCAGCCCCAGCATTTT | NA | NA | TRBJ1-5 | TRBV19
CASSRGHMNTGELFF | TGTGCCAGCAGTAGGGGACACATGAACACCGGGGAGCTGTTTTTT | NA | NA | TRBJ2-2 | TRBV2
CASRPRDREREKLFF | TGTGCCAGCAGACCCCGGGACAGGGAGCGCGAAAAACTGTTTTTT | few | TRBD1 | TRBJ1-4 | TRBV28
CASSSPDEQYF | TGTGCCAGCAGTTCGCCGGACGAGCAGTACTTC | NA | NA | TRBJ2-7 | TRBV6-6
CASSGRIQGAYEQFF | TGTGCCAGCAGCGGGCGGATTCAGGGGGCCTATGAGCAGTTCTTC | NA | TRBD1 | TRBJ2-1 | TRBV7-2
CATRAELQQFF | TGTGCCACACGCGCAGAACTACAGCAGTTCTTC | NA | NA | TRBJ2-1 | TRBV10-3
CASSRSGGVADTQYF | TGTGCCAGCAGCCGTAGCGGGGGGGTCGCAGATACGCAGTATTTT | NA | TRBD2 | TRBJ2-3 | TRBV7-9
CASSPPTQGPTGELFF | TGTGCCAGCAGTCCCCCAACACAGGGGCCAACCGGGGAGCTGTTTTTT | NA | TRBD1 | TRBJ2-2 | TRBV6-6
CASSPRGGSVQETQYF | TGTGCCAGCAGCCCAAGGGGGGGTTCAGTCCAAGAGACCCAGTACTTC | NA | NA | TRBJ2-5 | TRBV7-9
CASRPRTGGLPPLHF | TGTGCCAGTAGGCCACGGACAGGGGGCTTACCACCCCTCCACTTT | NA | TRBD1 | TRBJ1-6 | TRBV19